The clone carrying this T cell receptor beta chain was seen many times. What it binds is not known. Documented time point: sample taken at primary tumor resection. Whole RNA obtained from tumor, nontumor lung or frozen PBMC underwent sequencing without sorting. The donor population consisted of roughly 70 patients with untreated, early-stage non-small cell lung cancer. The ends lost 6 bases at V and 2 bases at J; junction bases unmatched: 14. Germline V lookup: CDR1 MNHEY, CDR2 SMNVEV (reference sequence). The CDR3 runs 18 residues. TCRdb re-called the 5' RACE reads through MiXCR, storing one row per CDR3 protein. The table has under 50,000 distinct CDR3 sequences, 4% to 6% seen once. This sample was included in a study of spatial heterogeneity in lung cancer. As for the study in general: The mean occurrence of each unique TCR and UMI combination in raw reads exceeded 9.5. General observations from the study: Ubiquitous expanded tumor TCRs appeared in blood more at resection than follow-up.

Specimen: PBMCs, collected at surgery. V gene TRBV27 combines with J gene TRBJ2-7; 12 bases are a match to TRBD2. The receptor's source is a female donor with early-stage non-small cell lung cancer. This CDR3 reads CASSPTPLAGGTTYEQYF. DNA of the CDR3: TGTGCCAGCAGCCCGACCCCACTAGCGGGGGGCACCACCTACGAGCAGTACTTC.